The 3 T cell receptor beta chains in this list originate from one sample, sequenced in a study of T cells after yellow fever vaccination. In TCRdb, the 5' RACE reads were re-called with MiXCR into one record per CDR3 protein. Of 50,000 or so distinct CDR3 sequences listed, 7.4% are singletons. The sequencing used CD8+ T cells sorted from PBMCs, collected around 15 days after the first yellow fever vaccination. All receptors come from a man aged 18 to 29 who received the YFV17D yellow fever vaccine.

The sample holds many counts of this clonotype. The rearrangement joins TRBV28 to TRBJ2-7, with 8 nucleotides matching TRBD2. V was pared by 2 bases and J by 0 bases, with 6 bases of the junction left unmatched. Per germline, CDR1 MDHEN and CDR2 SYDVKM. The CDR3 sequence is 16 residues long. The CDR3 region is CASSLSERGSSYEQYF. DNA of the CDR3: TGTGCCAGCAGTTTAAGTGAGCGGGGGAGCTCCTACGAGCAGTACTTC.

Many counts were recorded for this clonotype. The chain uses TRBV7-3 and TRBJ2-7; either TRBD1 or TRBD2 may supply D (6 bases each). Trimming removed 1 base from V and 1 base from J, with 20 bases in between. This CDR3 has 18 residues. Germline loops: CDR1 SGHTA, CDR2 FQGTGA. CDR3 loop: CASSLSFDPGANSYEQYV. Here the CDR3 DNA reads TGTGCCAGCAGCTTAAGTTTTGATCCGGGGGCGAATTCCTACGAGCAGTACGTC.

Ten or more counts support this clonotype. This chain uses TRBV27 with TRBJ2-3, with D possibly being TRBD1 or TRBD2 (6 bases each). V was pared by 1 base and J by 2 bases, with 10 bases between. In germline, CDR1 is MNHEY, CDR2 SMNVEV (reference sequence). CDR3 length: 15 residues. The CDR3 DNA reads as TGTGCCAGCAGTTTATACGGGGGCCCCACAGATACGCAGTATTTT. Translated, it gives CASSLYGGPTDTQYF.